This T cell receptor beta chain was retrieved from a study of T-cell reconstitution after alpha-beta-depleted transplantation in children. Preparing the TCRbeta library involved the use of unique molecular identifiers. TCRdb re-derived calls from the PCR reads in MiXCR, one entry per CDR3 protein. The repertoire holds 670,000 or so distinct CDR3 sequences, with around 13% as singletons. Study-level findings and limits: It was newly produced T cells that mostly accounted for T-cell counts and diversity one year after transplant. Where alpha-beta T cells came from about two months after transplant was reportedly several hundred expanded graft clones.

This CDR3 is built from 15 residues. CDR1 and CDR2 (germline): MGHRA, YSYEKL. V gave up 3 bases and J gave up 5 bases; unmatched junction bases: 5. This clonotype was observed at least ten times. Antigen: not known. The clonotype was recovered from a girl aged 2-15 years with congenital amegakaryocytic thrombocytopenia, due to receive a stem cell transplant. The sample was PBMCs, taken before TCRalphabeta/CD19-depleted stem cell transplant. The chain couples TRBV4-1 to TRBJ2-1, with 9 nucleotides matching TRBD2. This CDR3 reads CASSHPGLANNEQFF. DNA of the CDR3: TGCGCCAGCAGCCATCCGGGACTAGCTAACAATGAGCAGTTCTTC.